The rows below give T cell receptor beta chains drawn from one sample of a study of OX40 agonist ivuxolimab in advanced cancers. Sequencing was performed with immunoSEQ multiplex PCR; in TCRdb, only in-frame clones are kept and a portion is missing. The table lists roughly 80,000 clones, about 92% of them singletons. Material: CD4+ or CD8+ T cells sorted from blood, obtained in a trial of the OX40 agonist ivuxolimab. The receptors originated from an adult with an advanced solid tumor such as melanoma, head and neck, liver or kidney cancer. Both conserved end residues are trimmed from each CDR3.

j_gene: TRBJ2-7
v_gene: TRBV5-6
len: 11
CDR3aa: ASSFRGSLEQY

j_gene: TRBJ1-6
v_gene: TRBV5-5
len: 12
CDR3aa: ASSLGTVHSPLH

j_gene: TRBJ1-3
v_gene: TRBV30
len: 12
CDR3aa: AWSKDLSGNTIY

j_gene: TRBJ2-3
v_gene: TRBV28
len: 14
CDR3aa: ASSLFSGDTTDTQY

j_gene: TRBJ2-3
v_gene: TRBV13
len: 9
CDR3aa: ASGIADTQY

j_gene: TRBJ1-2
v_gene: TRBV7-2
len: 13
CDR3aa: ASSLASGGNYGYT

j_gene: TRBJ2-3
v_gene: TRBV7-2
len: 11
CDR3aa: ASSLGEADTQY

j_gene: TRBJ2-7
v_gene: TRBV11-3
len: 11
CDR3aa: ASSLRVSYEQY

j_gene: TRBJ1-1
v_gene: TRBV5-5
len: 12
CDR3aa: ASTRGPPNTEAF

j_gene: TRBJ2-3
v_gene: TRBV4-2
len: 14
CDR3aa: ASSQDPGGITDTQY

j_gene: TRBJ2-7
v_gene: TRBV28
len: 13
CDR3aa: ASAPRGSGEMEQY

j_gene: TRBJ2-7
v_gene: TRBV18
len: 12
CDR3aa: ASSRDVLSYEQY

j_gene: TRBJ1-5
v_gene: TRBV5-1
len: 16
CDR3aa: ASSLALYWGQSDQPQH

j_gene: TRBJ2-3
v_gene: TRBV5-1
len: 13
CDR3aa: ASSFITGGRDTQY

j_gene: TRBJ2-1
v_gene: TRBV28
len: 9
CDR3aa: ASSRYNEQF

j_gene: TRBJ2-3
v_gene: TRBV10-3
len: 12
CDR3aa: AISEFGTSSTQY

j_gene: TRBJ1-3
v_gene: TRBV11-2
len: 14
CDR3aa: ASSLGGARTGNTIY

j_gene: TRBJ2-3
v_gene: TRBV19
len: 13
CDR3aa: ASSRQGPSTDTQY

j_gene: TRBJ2-3
v_gene: TRBV5-1
len: 14
CDR3aa: ASSFMASGSTDTQY

j_gene: TRBJ1-4
v_gene: TRBV9
len: 15
CDR3aa: ASSRSGTGSGWEKLF

j_gene: TRBJ2-7
v_gene: TRBV2
len: 12
CDR3aa: ASPPGGRVYEQY

j_gene: TRBJ1-2
v_gene: TRBV9
len: 13
CDR3aa: ASSVAGGGIHGYT

j_gene: TRBJ1-1
v_gene: TRBV28
len: 11
CDR3aa: ASSFGRNTEAF

j_gene: TRBJ2-1
v_gene: TRBV6-1
len: 9
CDR3aa: ASWRDNEQF

j_gene: TRBJ2-7
v_gene: TRBV11-2
len: 13
CDR3aa: ASSLVGDTSYEQY

j_gene: TRBJ2-3
v_gene: TRBV10-3
len: 13
CDR3aa: AISVGGSGYDTQY

j_gene: TRBJ1-2
v_gene: TRBV6-5
len: 13
CDR3aa: ASSYAAYTNYGYT

j_gene: TRBJ2-2
v_gene: TRBV7-2
len: 13
CDR3aa: ASSFTSGGSGELF